This T cell receptor beta chain was sequenced for a study of T cells in Graves' hyperthyroidism and ophthalmopathy. Remarks on this clonotype: What it binds is unknown.

What was amplified from RNA transcripts were TCR beta CDR3 regions. HTBI primers were the set used in a first-round RT-PCR of the TCR CDR3. TCRdb re-called the multiplex PCR reads through MiXCR, storing one row per CDR3 protein. This repertoire shows approximately 590,000 distinct CDR3 sequences, just over 45% found once; its top ten account for nearly 8.5%. With 4 bases clipped from V and 4 bases from J, the junction kept 8 bases outside the gene matches. Germline assignment: CDR1 LNHDA and CDR2 SQIVND (reference sequence). The CDR3 spans 15 residues. The study, taken as a whole, reports: From stable hyperthyroidism, ophthalmopathy was set apart by a 13 V-J model. Within blood appeared most thyroid clonotypes that had expanded above 0.001.

This receptor was obtained from a woman aged 18-29 years with Graves' hyperthyroidism. This chain uses TRBV19 with TRBJ2-5; 8 positions match TRBD2. Sequencing input: peripheral blood or thyroid tissue (not recorded which). The CDR3 loop is CASSTSGLAGETQYF. The DNA for the CDR3 is TGTGCCAGTAGTACCTCAGGACTAGCAGGAGAGACCCAGTACTTC.